This entry lists 25 T cell receptor beta chains sequenced from one sample in a study of blood T cell dynamics during melanoma immunotherapy. As to time point: week 3, after first cycle of checkpoint inhibitor. Sequencing used immunoSEQ multiplex PCR; TCRdb keeps in-frame clones, though not all of them. The table lists thousands of clones, over 75% of them singletons. Sequences were derived from blood, sampled from a patient treated with checkpoint blockade. The receptors stem from a human donor with melanoma.

The chain has TRBV19 and TRBJ2-2, with D perhaps matching TRBD2 (6 bases). CDR3 length: 15 amino acids. Trimming left V 5 bases short and J 7 bases short, with 17 bases between. Germline V gene data show CDR1 as LNHDA and CDR2 as SQIVND (reference sequence). The CDR3 is CASSPPGRRIGELFF. The CDR3 coding sequence is TGTGCCAGTAGTCCTCCGGGGAGGAGGATCGGGGAGCTGTTTTTT. Full variable domain (outside the CDR3, taken from reference TRBV19 and TRBJ2-2): DGGITQSPKYLFRKEGQNVTLSCEQNLNHDAMYWYRQDPGQGLRLIYYSQIVNDFQKGDIAEGYSVSREKKESFPLTVTSAQKNPTAFYLCASSPPGRRIGELFFGEGSRLTVL.

This clone is a singleton in its sample. The chain has TRBV27 and TRBJ2-7; either TRBD1 or TRBD2 may fit D (5 bases each). Germline values: CDR1 MNHEY, CDR2 SMNVEV (reference sequence). Trimming removed 5 bases from V and 0 bases from J, with 14 bases in between. The CDR3 is made up of 15 amino acids. The CDR3 nucleotides read TGTGCCAGCAGTCCCATTCGGGGCAGCTCCTACGAGCAGTACTTC. Its translation is CASSPIRGSSYEQYF.

The J gene is TRBJ2-6, the V gene TRBV29-1; weak D call: TRBD1 (6 bases). The CDR3 runs to 14 residues. Germline CDR1 reads SQVTM; CDR2 reads ANQGSEA. Trimming pared 6 bases from V and 4 bases from J, leaving 13 bases between. The CDR3, as DNA: TGCAGCGTAGAACAGGGTAGCGGGGCCAACGTCCTGACTTTC. Protein: CSVEQGSGANVLTF.

The chain recombines TRBV2 with TRBJ2-3; D tentatively fits TRBD1 or TRBD2 (6 bases each). The CDR3 covers 14 residues. CDR1 is SNHLY, CDR2 FYNNEI, per germline. Trimming took 7 bases from V and 0 from J, leaving 11 bases between them. CDR3 sequence: CASTGEASTDTQYF. CDR3 sequence (DNA): TGTGCCAGCACAGGGGAGGCTAGCACAGATACGCAGTATTTT.

This chain joins TRBV28 and TRBJ2-3; 7 bases align to TRBD2. This CDR3 spans 15 amino acids. CDR1 is MDHEN and CDR2 is SYDVKM in the germline V gene. V shed 7 bases and J 4 bases; nucleotides not matched to a gene: 11. This CDR3 is CASTDMGGTADTQYF. The CDR3 DNA sequence: TGTGCCAGCACCGATATGGGAGGGACCGCAGATACGCAGTATTTT.

V is TRBV15 and J is TRBJ2-7; D remains unclear. Germline lookup yields CDR1 LNHNV and CDR2 YYDKDF (reference sequence). This CDR3 is 14 amino acids long. Trimming removed 0 bases at V and 0 bases at J, with 6 bases between. The DNA of the CDR3 is TGTGCCACCAGCAGAGAACGGTACTCCTACGAGCAGTACTTC. Protein sequence: CATSRERYSYEQYF.

The chain recombines TRBV9 with TRBJ2-1, with D tentatively TRBD1 or TRBD2 (5 bases each). This CDR3 has 16 amino acids. Germline V gene data show CDR1 as SGDLS and CDR2 as YYNGEE. The ends were cut back, 4 bases at V and 7 bases at J, with 21 bases in the middle. Here the CDR3 reads CASSLRTALAGNEQFF. The DNA of the CDR3 is TGTGCCAGCAGCCTCCGGACGGCGCTAGCAGGGAATGAGCAGTTCTTC.

CDR3 residues: CAWSAEGQPQHF. The CDR3 DNA follows: TGTGCCTGGAGTGCGGAGGGTCAGCCCCAGCATTTT. This chain uses TRBV30 with TRBJ1-5; the D is unclear. V was shortened by 1 base and J by 6 bases, with 7 bases between the two germline ends. The CDR3 covers 12 residues. Per the germline V gene, CDR1 is GTSNPN and CDR2 is SVGIG (reference sequence). Drawing the rest from reference TRBV30 and TRBJ1-5, the complete variable domain is SQTIHQWPATLVQPVGSPLSLECTVEGTSNPNLYWYRQAAGRGLQLLFYSVGIGQISSEVPQNLSASRPQDRQFILSSKKLLLSDSGFYLCAWSAEGQPQHFGDGTRLSIL.

The chain recombines TRBV7-8 with TRBJ2-1; 8 bases line up with TRBD2. Looked up from germline, CDR1 is SGHVS and CDR2 is FQNEAQ. The CDR3 extends over 16 amino acids. The trim removed 5 bases at V and 0 bases at J, leaving 6 bases unmatched. CDR3 loop: CASSPTSGISYNEQFF. The DNA for the CDR3 is TGTGCCAGCAGCCCCACTAGCGGCATCTCCTACAATGAGCAGTTCTTC.

The rearrangement joins TRBV19 to TRBJ2-3; a possible D gene is TRBD2 (6 bases). The CDR3 runs to 13 residues. Germline V gene data show CDR1 as LNHDA and CDR2 as SQIVND (reference sequence). With 5 bases removed from V and 5 bases from J, the gap between germline ends came to 11 bases. CDR3 amino acids: CASSWRAEDTQYF. The CDR3 DNA reads as TGTGCCAGTAGTTGGAGGGCCGAAGATACGCAGTATTTT.

The chain is built from TRBV25-1 and TRBJ2-5; the D gene is possibly TRBD2 (6 bases). This CDR3 region has 13 residues. Looked up from germline, CDR1 is MGHDK and CDR2 is SYGVNS. Trimming removed 7 bases from V and 4 bases from J, with 13 bases in between. The CDR3, as DNA: TGTGCCAGCACCCACGGAGGGTCAGAGACCCAGTACTTC. This encodes CASTHGGSETQYF.

The V call is TRBV2, the J call TRBJ1-1; possibly TRBD1 for D (5 bases). This CDR3 comprises 13 residues. V gave up 4 bases and J gave up 4 bases, with 10 bases separating them. Germline CDR1 is SNHLY and CDR2 is FYNNEI. The CDR3 nucleotides are TGTGCCAGCAGTGGAGGGGCGGTCACTGAAGCTTTCTTT. Translating it yields CASSGGAVTEAFF. Combining the CDR3 with reference TRBV2 and TRBJ1-1 gives the whole variable domain EPEVTQTPSHQVTQMGQEVILRCVPISNHLYFYWYRQILGQKVEFLVSFYNNEISEKSEIFDDQFSVERPDGSNFTLKIRSTKLEDSAMYFCASSGGAVTEAFFGQGTRLTVV.

This clone was seen a single time. CDR3 amino acids: CAWNRGRPDTQYF. The CDR3 DNA reads as TGTGCCTGGAACAGGGGTCGGCCAGATACGCAGTATTTT. The V and J genes are TRBV30 and TRBJ2-3; 7 bases align to TRBD1. The CDR3 loop spans 13 amino acids. V lost 4 bases to trimming and J lost 4 bases; unmatched junction nucleotides: 5. In germline, CDR1 is GTSNPN, CDR2 SVGIG (reference sequence). Full variable domain (outside the CDR3, taken from reference TRBV30 and TRBJ2-3): SQTIHQWPATLVQPVGSPLSLECTVEGTSNPNLYWYRQAAGRGLQLLFYSVGIGQISSEVPQNLSASRPQDRQFILSSKKLLLSDSGFYLCAWNRGRPDTQYFGPGTRLTVL.

V gene TRBV7-2 combines with J gene TRBJ2-7; D possibly corresponds to TRBD1 (6 bases). V shed 4 bases and J shed 1 base, with 14 bases lying between them. This CDR3 contains 15 residues. Germline CDR1 SGHTA, CDR2 FQGNSA. CDR3 protein: CASSSKSQGSYEQYF. DNA for the CDR3: TGTGCCAGCAGCTCGAAATCACAGGGTTCCTACGAGCAGTACTTC.

The J gene is TRBJ1-5, the V gene TRBV6-5; TRBD1 matches 7 bases. CDR1 is MNHEY and CDR2 is SVGAGI in the germline V gene. CDR3 length: 14 residues. V shed 4 bases and J 3 bases; nucleotides not matched to a gene: 3. CDR3 coding DNA: TGTGCCAGCAGTTTGACAGGGAACAATCAGCCCCAGCATTTT. Its translation: CASSLTGNNQPQHF.

This rearrangement joins TRBV7-2 to TRBJ1-3, with D unclear. The germline CDR1 and CDR2 sequences are SGHTA and FQGNSA. The ends were cut back, 0 bases at V and 0 bases at J, with 6 bases in the middle. The CDR3 has 15 residues. The CDR3 sequence: CASSLAYASGNTIYF. DNA of the CDR3: TGTGCCAGCAGCTTAGCTTATGCCTCTGGAAACACCATATATTTT.

This rearrangement joins TRBV30 to TRBJ2-3; 11 bases line up with TRBD2. Per the germline V gene, CDR1 is GTSNPN and CDR2 is SVGIG (reference sequence). The CDR3 extends over 14 amino acids. V was pared by 3 bases and J by 8 bases, with 7 bases of the junction left unmatched. The CDR3 region is CAWRLAGGEGTQYF. In DNA, the CDR3 is TGTGCCTGGAGGCTAGCGGGGGGTGAAGGTACGCAGTATTTT.

The genes are TRBV2 and TRBJ2-5, with 10 bases aligning to TRBD1. The J call may be mistaken, given a closer DNA end match to TRBJ2-7. Germline CDR1 SNHLY, CDR2 FYNNEI. The CDR3 covers 15 residues. The chain's CDR3 is CASSEVGTGAYEQYF. The CDR3 region has the DNA TGTGCCAGCAGTGAAGTCGGGACAGGGGCCTACGAGCAGTACTTC.

V and J are TRBV6-1 and TRBJ2-5; D possibly matches TRBD1 or TRBD2 (5 bases each). CDR1 is MNHNS and CDR2 is SASEGT in the germline V gene. V gave up 1 base and J gave up 2 bases, with 11 bases separating them. CDR3 size: 15 residues. The CDR3 is CASSEGQGPQETQYF. CDR3 sequence (DNA): TGTGCCAGCAGTGAAGGGCAGGGACCTCAAGAGACCCAGTACTTC.

This chain joins TRBV2 and TRBJ2-7, with D perhaps TRBD2 (6 bases). The V gene's germline CDR1 is SNHLY and CDR2 FYNNEI. The CDR3 consists of 15 residues. Trimming took off 5 bases at V and 4 bases at J, with 18 bases between the two ends. The CDR3 region has the DNA TGTGCCAGCAGTCCACACGCGGGGACGACTTACGAGCAGTACTTC. Translated, it gives CASSPHAGTTYEQYF.

The J gene is TRBJ2-7, the V gene TRBV10-2; 8 bases line up with TRBD2. This CDR3 contains 17 residues. Per the germline V gene, CDR1 is WSHSY and CDR2 is SAAADI. V lost 1 base and J lost 5; bases outside the gene matches: 13. The CDR3 DNA sequence: TGCGCCAGCAGTGAGTTTGAGACTAGCGCTATGGCCCACGAGCAGTACTTC. It encodes CASSEFETSAMAHEQYF.

This chain joins TRBV7-2 and TRBJ1-4; maybe TRBD1 (5 bases). Germline CDR1 reads SGHTA; CDR2 reads FQGNSA. This CDR3 is 14 amino acids long. V was cut by 0 bases and J by 8 bases, with 10 bases left in between. CDR3 nucleotides: TGTGCCAGCAGCTTAGCAGGGGTCGGAGAAAAACTGTTTTTT. Protein: CASSLAGVGEKLFF. The full variable domain, its missing parts supplied by reference TRBV7-2 and TRBJ1-4, is GAGVSQSPSNKVTEKGKDVELRCDPISGHTALYWYRQSLGQGLEFLIYFQGNSAPDKSGLPSDRFSAERTGGSVSTLTIQRTQQEDSAVYLCASSLAGVGEKLFFGSGTQLSVL.

The chain uses TRBV2 and TRBJ1-5; 7 bases line up with TRBD1. Germline V CDR1 and CDR2: SNHLY, FYNNEI. The CDR3 is 15 residues long. V was pared by 5 bases and J by 5 bases, with 9 bases of the junction left unmatched. The CDR3 bases are TGTGCCAGCAGTACAACAGGGGAAAAAGATCAGCCCCAGCATTTT. Translation: CASSTTGEKDQPQHF.

The chain combines TRBV19 with TRBJ1-1, with D hard to call. Germline CDR1 reads LNHDA; CDR2 reads SQIVND (reference sequence). The CDR3 covers 15 residues. The V end was cut by 2 bases, the J end by 1 base, with 11 bases between. Here the CDR3 reads CASSITTSANTEAFF. The DNA of the CDR3 is TGTGCCAGTAGTATAACAACCTCCGCGAACACTGAAGCTTTCTTT.

V gene TRBV2 combines with J gene TRBJ1-5; 8 bases are a match to TRBD1. Germline CDR1 reads SNHLY; CDR2 reads FYNNEI. The CDR3 extends over 13 amino acids. With V trimmed by 9 bases and J by 3 bases, 4 bases remained unmatched. CDR3 nucleotides: TGTGCCAGTCAGACAGGGGCCAATCAGCCCCAGCATTTT. This gives the protein CASQTGANQPQHF.